This T cell receptor (beta chain) derives from a study of shared clonotypes between healthy human individuals (dated by TCRdb to 2020 to 2022). Looking at the study overall: The cohort included a few men and a couple of women between 18 and 49 years of age. For each donor, three plates each were used for CD4 naive and CD4 memory, two plates were used for CD8 naive, and one plate was used for CD8 memory. Blood TCR repertoires of about five healthy adults were deeply sequenced to estimate repertoire size and the extent of clonotype sharing between individuals. To increase sequencing depth and limit assay-specific biases, TCR repertoire library preparation and sequencing were carried out by different laboratories using diverse techniques. Leukapheresis yielded between about 0.94 and 9.5 billion PBMCs per donor.

Comments on this clone: Which antigen it targets is not known. No base-level quality is on record; no much larger clone is a single base apart.

Healthy HIV-negative adults with no recently reported acute infections or vaccinations were included as donors. Every donor was a Caucasian adult residing in Nashville, Tennessee, USA. CD4+ T cells were enriched through magnetic negative selection, after which naive cells were positively selected on CD45RA and the remaining negative fraction served as the memory subset. Blood was obtained by leukapheresis, after which PBMCs were separated by Ficoll-Histopaque density gradient centrifugation and cryopreserved in liquid nitrogen vapor phase. Purity and quantity of every magnetically sorted T cell population were checked by analytical flow cytometry. Genomic DNA was isolated from every sorted fraction and measured by UV absorbance on a Nanodrop 2000c. Study-wide findings and limitations: The small number of donors limited the genetic and exposure-history diversity represented. Sampling was limited to blood, and TCR repertoires in tissue likely differ from TCR repertoires in blood. Pairwise subsampling led to the expectation that sequencing depth would affect the degree of clonotype sharing among donors. When a handful of donors were compared, the shared fraction of clonotypes was around 4.6% for naive CD4, about 4% for naive CD8, about 2.4% for memory CD4, and roughly 0.4% for memory CD8. Higher generation probabilities were observed for clonotypes shared by all four sorted-subset donors than for non-shared clonotypes. Incomplete sequencing was indicated by rarefaction of sorted-subset datasets, despite the large sequencing depth. Naive subsets generally had larger estimated clonotype richness than memory subsets.

Using the deep immunoSEQ assay, TCR CDR3 regions were amplified from genomic DNA by multiplex PCR. For each cell subset, the extracted genomic DNA was distributed evenly across all wells of several immunoSEQ 96-well plates, and each plate served as one replicate. Each replicate PCR for sorted subsets received about 200 ng genomic DNA, equal to about 29,000 T cell genomes. Purified libraries were measured with a Qubit 3.0 fluorometer, size-checked on a Bioanalyzer 2100, and measured again with the KAPA Library Quantification kit. A separate single-read 150-cycle Illumina NextSeq 550 flow cell was used to sequence each immunoSEQ 96-well plate. Turning to the authors' computational methods: Because only junctional sequences without quality scores were contained in the immunoSEQ output, filtering matching that applied to full-length reads could not be performed. To assign V/J genes and CDR3, sequences were annotated against IMGT germline references using PyIR, a Python wrapper for IgBLAST v1.9. Reads were removed for weak V/J assignments (E-value above 1e-6), missing CDR3, stop codons, out-of-frame junctions, or ambiguous translated residues. V3J clonotypes were defined by identical inferred V gene, J gene, and CDR3 amino acid sequence. To compute the percentage overlap between repertoires, the number of shared unique clonotypes was divided by the size of the smaller repertoire. Three approaches were used to assess repertoire richness: RTK rarefaction, the Chao1 estimator, and Recon v2.1 estimates of unobserved clonotypes. Generation probabilities for all TCRbeta clonotypes obtained by the gDNA method from a handful of donors were computed using OLGA. Sourced from immuneACCESS, this table was stored by TCRdb with only in-frame sequences that have V and J called. A share of the clones is absent; for the studies checked, an unresolved V gene accounts for under half, and the remainder has no known explanation. Clone size and the V and J calls come from that table; the DNA yielded D and trimming. The sample records about 2.4 million clones, 93% of which are singletons. 0.35% to 0.45% of the sample rests with the top ten.

A distance of 9 bases separates the germline ends of V and J, which lose 6 bases and 7 bases respectively. The germline V gene (reference sequence) supplies CDR1 DFQATT and CDR2 SNEGSKA. The CDR3, cysteine through phenylalanine, is 11 amino acids long. CDR3 DNA is the only sequence kept; it has 33 bases, read in frame from the first base. The receptor's source is a man aged 18 to 30 in good health. Some clones in this sample may be carry-over from other donors' samples. Source material: naive CD4+ T cells from PBMCs. The cell subset or site label corresponds to: CD45RA+ positively selected. The chain is assembled from TRBV20-1 and TRBJ2-2; TRBD2 is a possible D gene, resting on 5 matching bases. The CDR3 region has the sequence CSAEGIGELFF. The nucleotides read TGCAGTGCCGAGGGAATCGGGGAGCTGTTTTTT.